The 25 T cell receptor beta chains reported below all come from one sample, sequenced in a study of blood T cell repertoires in COVID-19. Produced via immunoSEQ multiplex PCR; TCRdb's table is partial and in-frame only. Here the sample spans roughly 88,000 clones, approximately 80% being singletons. Sequencing input: peripheral blood. The source is a woman of 80 years or more with acute or convalescent COVID-19.

CDR3 sequence reads: CASSYPSAGTEAFF. CDR3 bases: TGTGCCAGCAGTTATCCATCGGCGGGCACTGAAGCTTTCTTT. The rearrangement uses TRBV6-6 and TRBJ1-1; D call uncertain. V lost 3 bases and J 4 bases, leaving 12 bases between the germline ends. This CDR3 contains 14 residues. CDR1 MNHNY and CDR2 SVGAGI come from the germline V gene (reference sequence).

The genes are TRBV7-2 and TRBJ1-6; D remains unclear. Germline V gene lookup returns CDR1 SGHTA and CDR2 FQGNSA. The length of the CDR3 is 14 residues. V lost 2 bases, J lost 7 bases, and 9 bases lay in between. The CDR3 region is CASSLSSLNSPLHF. The CDR3 DNA sequence: TGTGCCAGCAGCTTATCGAGCTTGAATTCACCCCTCCACTTT.

This clone was observed a single time. CDR3 nucleotide sequence: TGTGCCAGCAGTTACATTCCACAAGTACAGGGAGTTGGCTACACCTTC. Its protein product is CASSYIPQVQGVGYTF. The chain carries TRBV6-5 and TRBJ1-2, with D perhaps matching TRBD1 (6 bases). Germline values: CDR1 MNHEY, CDR2 SVGAGI. V was shortened by 2 bases and J by 7 bases, with 20 bases between the two germline ends. The CDR3 consists of 16 residues.

The rearrangement links TRBV19 to TRBJ1-6; 8 bases agree with TRBD1. Germline trimming cut 3 bases from V and 5 bases from J; bases unmatched to any gene: 6. Per the germline V gene, CDR1 is LNHDA and CDR2 is SQIVND (reference sequence). The CDR3 extends over 16 amino acids. The CDR3 sequence is CASSIMDRAHNSPLHF. CDR3 DNA: TGTGCCAGTAGTATCATGGACAGGGCCCATAATTCACCCCTCCACTTT.

The chain links TRBV21-1 to TRBJ2-3; the table's D call, TRBD2, has no DNA check behind it. TRBV21-1 is an annotated pseudogene. The CDR3 consists of 14 residues. CDR3 sequence reads: CASIPGRATDTQYF. CDR3 bases: TGTGCCAGCATACCCGGGAGGGCGACAGATACGCAGTATTTT.

This sequence joins TRBV11-3 and TRBJ1-6, with 8 bases lining up with TRBD1. CDR3 length equals 14 residues. CDR1 is SGHNT and CDR2 is YENEEA in the germline V gene. Trimming removed 8 bases from V and 7 bases from J; junction bases left unmatched: 7. CDR3 sequence reads: CASGPDRVNSPLHF. The CDR3 DNA reads TGTGCCAGCGGCCCGGACAGGGTGAATTCACCCCTCCACTTT.

The chain is built from TRBV29-1 and TRBJ1-5; D ambiguous. V was trimmed by 1 base and J by 0 bases, leaving 7 bases between them. Germline assignment: CDR1 SQVTM and CDR2 ANQGSEA. The CDR3 covers 14 residues. CDR3 bases: TGCAGCGTTGAAGCAGGCTATAGCAATCAGCCCCAGCATTTT. Translated: CSVEAGYSNQPQHF.

The V call is TRBV5-4, the J call TRBJ2-3; 7 bases are shared with TRBD2. Trimming at V came to 0 bases and at J to 3 bases, leaving 4 bases not matched to a gene. Germline-derived CDR1 and CDR2 are SGHNT and YYREEE (reference sequence). The CDR3 consists of 15 residues. In DNA form, the CDR3 reads TGTGCCAGCAGCTTGGCTAGCGGAGCTACAGATACGCAGTATTTT. It translates to CASSLASGATDTQYF.

The chain combines TRBV9 with TRBJ2-2; tentative D call: TRBD1 (6 bases). CDR3 size: 14 residues. Trimming removed 3 bases at V and 4 bases at J, with 10 bases between. In germline, CDR1 is SGDLS, CDR2 YYNGEE. The CDR3 spells CASSARTATGELFF. In nucleotides, the CDR3 is TGTGCCAGCAGCGCTAGGACAGCCACCGGGGAGCTGTTTTTT.

This clone was seen only once. The rearrangement uses TRBV6-2 or TRBV6-3 and TRBJ2-4, with D possibly TRBD1 on 5 matching bases. Trimming took off 6 bases at V and 6 bases at J, with 12 bases between the two ends. CDR1 and CDR2 (germline): MNHEY, SVGEGT. The CDR3 spans 13 residues. CDR3 sequence (DNA): TGTGCCAGCAGCCCTATTAGGGGAAACATTCAGTACTTC. It encodes CASSPIRGNIQYF.

This chain links TRBV5-4 with TRBJ1-1, with D perhaps matching TRBD1 (6 bases). The CDR3 is 14 amino acids. The V gene's germline CDR1 is SGHNT and CDR2 YYREEE (reference sequence). V was shortened by 3 bases and J by 1 base, with 10 bases between the two germline ends. CDR3 loop: CASSYTGRNTEAFF. The CDR3 bases are TGTGCCAGCAGCTATACAGGGCGGAACACTGAAGCTTTCTTT.

The rearrangement uses TRBV25-1 and TRBJ1-3; D not certain. The V end was cut by 2 bases, the J end by 3 bases, with 5 bases between. The CDR3 runs 13 residues. Germline-derived CDR1 and CDR2 are MGHDK and SYGVNS. CDR3 loop: CASSEQNGNTIYF. The CDR3 DNA reads as TGTGCCAGCAGTGAACAAAATGGAAACACCATATATTTT.

The chain recombines TRBV14 with TRBJ2-3, with D unresolved. This CDR3 is built from 12 residues. With 0 bases removed from V and 8 bases from J, the gap between germline ends came to 6 bases. CDR1 is SGHDN, CDR2 FVKESK, per germline. The chain's CDR3 is CASSQDWATQYF. Written as DNA, the CDR3 is TGTGCCAGCAGCCAAGATTGGGCTACGCAGTATTTT.

V gene TRBV7-2 combines with J gene TRBJ2-7, with TRBD1 matching 8 bases. Trimming took 3 bases from V and 4 from J; bases not matched to a gene: 8. Germline CDR1 SGHTA, CDR2 FQGNSA. This CDR3 contains 15 residues. CDR3 DNA: TGTGCCAGCAGCTTTACCGGACAGGGAAGTTACGAGCAGTACTTC. Translated: CASSFTGQGSYEQYF.

This chain connects TRBV11-2 to TRBJ2-5; a weak D match, TRBD2 (6 bases). The V end lost 5 bases, the J end lost 5 bases, and 18 bases lay between the germline ends. CDR3 length equals 15 residues. The germline gives CDR1 SGHAT, CDR2 FQNNGV. CDR3 sequence reads: CASSPRGSIVETQYF. The CDR3 bases are TGTGCCAGCAGCCCACGGGGGAGTATCGTTGAGACCCAGTACTTC.

A note on this clone: Within the sample, other DNA sequences also encode this same CDR3. The V gene is TRBV20-1, the J gene TRBJ2-7; D call uncertain. With 5 bases removed from V and 4 bases from J, the gap between germline ends came to 9 bases. This CDR3 is 11 amino acids long. CDR1 DFQATT and CDR2 SNEGSKA come from the germline V gene (reference sequence). The CDR3 loop reads CSALGGYEQYF. The CDR3 coding sequence is TGCAGTGCTCTAGGTGGATACGAGCAGTACTTC.

The J gene is TRBJ2-2, the V gene TRBV24-1; tentatively, D is TRBD1 (6 bases). Deletions cut 5 bases from V and 1 base from J, with 10 bases between. Germline V CDR1 and CDR2: KGHDR, SFDVKD. This CDR3 has 15 residues. CDR3 residues: CATSVGTQNTGELFF. The DNA of the CDR3 is TGTGCCACCAGTGTCGGGACACAGAACACCGGGGAGCTGTTTTTT.

The V gene is TRBV5-4, the J gene TRBJ1-2; 8 positions agree with TRBD1. CDR1 is SGHNT, CDR2 YYREEE, per germline (reference sequence). Trimming cost V 5 bases and J 2 bases; bases outside gene matches: 8. The CDR3 sequence is 15 residues long. The CDR3 region has the DNA TGTGCCAGCAGGGAATGGGACAGGCGCAACTATGGCTACACCTTC. It codes for CASREWDRRNYGYTF.

The chain joins TRBV2 to TRBJ1-2; TRBD1 agrees at 10 bases. The CDR3 is made up of 15 amino acids. J lost 5 bases, V lost 5 bases, and 8 bases had no gene match. Germline CDR1 is SNHLY and CDR2 is FYNNEI. The CDR3 reads CASSIPGQGEYGYTF. CDR3 bases: TGTGCCAGCAGTATCCCCGGACAGGGGGAATATGGCTACACCTTC.

V and J are TRBV30 and TRBJ1-1; 7 positions agree with TRBD1. V dropped 5 bases and J dropped 8; count of bases not matched to a gene: 2. Germline lookup yields CDR1 GTSNPN and CDR2 SVGIG (reference sequence). The CDR3 extends over 10 amino acids. The CDR3 loop is CAWGGQEAFF. The CDR3 nucleotides read TGTGCCTGGGGGGGACAGGAAGCTTTCTTT.

In this sample, this clone turned up once. The V call is TRBV21-1, the J call TRBJ2-5; the table's D call TRBD1 went unverified against the DNA. TRBV21-1 is annotated as a pseudogene. The CDR3 has 16 amino acids. The CDR3 spells CASSKEGDDREETQYF. CDR3 nucleotides: TGTGCCAGCAGCAAAGAAGGGGATGACAGGGAAGAGACCCAGTACTTC.

This clone was counted between two and nine times. The chain is built from TRBV6-5 and TRBJ2-2; D not resolved. CDR3 length: 13 amino acids. Germline CDR1 and CDR2: MNHEY and SVGAGI. Deletions cut 6 bases from V and 4 bases from J, with 9 bases between. CDR3 DNA: TGTGCCAGCAGCGACACCTTCACCGGGGAGCTGTTTTTT. It encodes CASSDTFTGELFF.

As regards this clone: At one end, the junction sequence differs from germline, possibly due to a read error. This sequence joins TRBV3-1 (or the pseudogene TRBV3-2) and TRBJ1-1, with no clear D. CDR1 and CDR2 from the germline V gene are LGHDT and YNNKEL (reference sequence). This CDR3 has 12 residues. CDR3 DNA: TGTGCCAGCAGCCAAGACGCCACTGAAGATTTCTTT. Encoded protein: CASSQDATEDFF.

The rearrangement joins TRBV11-2 to TRBJ2-1, with 11 bases fitting TRBD2. This CDR3 is 17 amino acids long. Trimming removed 5 bases from V and 8 bases from J; junction bases left unmatched: 14. CDR1 SGHAT and CDR2 FQNNGV come from the germline V gene. The chain's CDR3 is CASSNLRLAGKQDEQFF. CDR3 in DNA: TGTGCCAGCAGCAACCTGAGACTAGCGGGGAAACAAGATGAGCAGTTCTTC.

This clone came up once. This sequence joins TRBV29-1 and TRBJ1-2, with 7 nucleotides matching TRBD1. V trimming: 4 bases; J trimming: 5 bases; junction bases outside the gene matches: 16. The V gene's germline CDR1 is SQVTM and CDR2 ANQGSEA. CDR3 length: 16 residues. CDR3 DNA sequence: TGCAGCGTTGGCTTACAGGGGTCGGGGAGACAATATGGCTACACCTTC. This translates into CSVGLQGSGRQYGYTF.